These 18 T cell receptor beta chains originate from one sample sequenced in a study of cytomegalovirus exposure and HLA in healthy donors. 13 Jbeta primers and 60 Vbeta primers were used for the PCR. Assay: immunoSEQ multiplex PCR; the TCRdb copy retains only in-frame clones and omits some. Among roughly 200,000 clones listed, 65% to 85% were seen once. The sample comprised PBMCs. Source of these receptors: a man aged 50-60 years in good health and CMV-seronegative.

V usage is TRBV12-5 and J usage is TRBJ2-6; 10 bases are shared with TRBD1. The V gene end was trimmed by 2 bases and the J gene end by 0 bases; junction bases not matched to a gene: 4. In germline, CDR1 is LGHNT, CDR2 FRNRAP. The CDR3 totals 18 residues. CDR3 residues: CASGLPRDRGSGANVLTF. CDR3 nucleotides: TGTGCTAGTGGTTTGCCCCGGGACAGGGGCTCTGGGGCCAACGTCCTGACTTTC.

The chain joins TRBV5-6 to TRBJ2-7; D may be TRBD2 (6 bases). V lost 4 bases, J lost 4 bases, and 27 bases lay in between. CDR1 SGHDT and CDR2 YYEEEE come from the germline V gene. The CDR3 is 18 amino acids. As DNA, the CDR3 is TGTGCCAGCAGCCTGGCGGGGCCAATGCGGCAAGGGAGGTACGAGCAGTACTTC. Amino acids: CASSLAGPMRQGRYEQYF.

The chain links TRBV29-1 to TRBJ1-5, with 8 bases matching TRBD1. Trimming removed 2 bases from V and 5 bases from J; junction bases left unmatched: 5. Germline CDR1 SQVTM, CDR2 ANQGSEA. This CDR3 spans 14 amino acids. CDR3 nucleotides: TGCAGCGTTGAAACAGGGGGAAAAGATCAGCCCCAGCATTTT. It yields the protein CSVETGGKDQPQHF.

This chain joins TRBV6-5 and TRBJ1-5, with D uncertain. The CDR3 has 15 residues. V shed 0 bases and J shed 7 bases, with 13 bases lying between them. Looked up from germline, CDR1 is MNHEY and CDR2 is SVGAGI. This CDR3 is CASSYSNSERQPQHF. The CDR3 DNA reads TGTGCCAGCAGTTACTCGAACTCGGAGCGGCAGCCCCAGCATTTT.

The rearrangement links TRBV12-5 to TRBJ2-1; 7 bases line up with TRBD2. Germline V lookup: CDR1 LGHNT, CDR2 FRNRAP. The CDR3 loop spans 11 amino acids. Trimming at V came to 8 bases and at J to 8 bases, leaving 3 bases not matched to a gene. CDR3 sequence reads: CASRLADEQFF. CDR3 nucleotide sequence: TGTGCTAGTAGGCTAGCGGATGAGCAGTTCTTC.

This chain uses TRBV19 with TRBJ1-5, with TRBD1 matching over 8 bases. The V gene's germline CDR1 is LNHDA and CDR2 SQIVND (reference sequence). J was trimmed by 0 bases and V by 5 bases; bases with no gene match: 3. The CDR3 has 15 residues. CDR3 region: CASSQTGDSNQPQHF. The DNA of the CDR3 is TGTGCCAGTAGTCAGACAGGGGATAGCAATCAGCCCCAGCATTTT.

J is TRBJ1-2 and V is TRBV6-1; perhaps TRBD1 as D (5 bases). The germline V and J ends were trimmed by 7 bases and 2 bases, with 14 bases remaining between them. Per germline, CDR1 MNHNS and CDR2 SASEGT. The CDR3 extends over 14 amino acids. The CDR3 region has the DNA TGTGCCAGCATTACCCCTGGGGGGAACTATGGCTACACCTTC. This codes for CASITPGGNYGYTF.

This clone was found a few times. The rearrangement links TRBV9 to TRBJ1-1; D not resolved. This CDR3 has 13 amino acids. CDR1 is SGDLS, CDR2 YYNGEE, per germline. V lost 0 bases and J lost 1, with 4 bases in between. The CDR3 loop is CASSVEPNTEAFF. The CDR3 bases are TGTGCCAGCAGCGTAGAGCCGAACACTGAAGCTTTCTTT. The whole variable domain, remainder taken from reference TRBV9 and TRBJ1-1, is DSGVTQTPKHLITATGQRVTLRCSPRSGDLSVYWYQQSLDQGLQFLIQYYNGEERAKGNILERFSAQQFPDLHSELNLSSLELGDSALYFCASSVEPNTEAFFGQGTRLTVV.

The chain employs TRBV2 and TRBJ1-3; tentative D call: TRBD1 (5 bases). Trimming pared 8 bases from V and 0 bases from J, leaving 20 bases between. The germline V gene has CDR1 SNHLY and CDR2 FYNNEI. CDR3 length: 17 amino acids. The CDR3 nucleotides are TGTGCCAGCGGTCTCCAGGGACTGATTTACTCTGGAAACACCATATATTTT. This gives the protein CASGLQGLIYSGNTIYF.

The chain recombines TRBV28 with TRBJ1-2; D perhaps matches TRBD1 (6 bases). Trimming left V 2 bases short and J 5 bases short, with 12 bases between. Germline V CDR1 and CDR2: MDHEN, SYDVKM. The CDR3 totals 14 residues. CDR3 protein: CASSLKGVGYGYTF. The DNA for the CDR3 is TGTGCCAGCAGTTTAAAGGGGGTCGGTTATGGCTACACCTTC.

This clone appeared a few times. This rearrangement joins TRBV6-6 to TRBJ2-5; D may be TRBD2 (5 bases). The CDR3 spans 14 residues. Germline assignment: CDR1 MNHNY and CDR2 SVGAGI (reference sequence). V was pared by 6 bases and J by 4 bases, with 15 bases between. This chain's CDR3 is CASSRAGRGETQYF. CDR3 nucleotide sequence: TGTGCCAGCAGCCGCGCAGGCCGGGGAGAGACCCAGTACTTC.

J is TRBJ1-3 and V is TRBV7-2, with TRBD1 matching 7 bases. This CDR3 has 17 amino acids. V was clipped by 4 bases and J by 0 bases; unmatched bases: 9. CDR1 is SGHTA, CDR2 FQGNSA, per germline. CDR3 in DNA: TGTGCCAGCAGCTGGATAGGGACAGCTAACTCTGGAAACACCATATATTTT. This sequence encodes CASSWIGTANSGNTIYF.

The chain combines TRBV6-5 with TRBJ2-1, with TRBD2 matching over 11 bases. Germline trimming cut 4 bases from V and 7 bases from J; bases unmatched to any gene: 9. The CDR3 consists of 16 residues. The germline V gene has CDR1 MNHEY and CDR2 SVGAGI. CDR3 sequence: CASSLGLADQFNEQFF. The CDR3, as DNA: TGTGCCAGCAGTTTGGGACTAGCGGACCAATTTAATGAGCAGTTCTTC.

The chain has TRBV4-1 and TRBJ2-1; 13 nucleotides line up with TRBD2. With 4 bases clipped from V and 5 bases from J, the junction kept 11 bases outside the gene matches. The CDR3 is 18 residues long. Germline V CDR1 and CDR2: MGHRA, YSYEKL. The CDR3 here is CASSRGLAGEGSHNEQFF. CDR3 in DNA: TGCGCCAGCAGCCGTGGACTAGCGGGAGAAGGAAGTCACAATGAGCAGTTCTTC.

The CDR3 reads CASSPPPGKEGEQYF. CDR3 coding DNA: TGTGCCAGCAGTCCGCCCCCAGGGAAAGAAGGCGAGCAGTACTTC. V and J are TRBV27 and TRBJ2-7; perhaps TRBD1 as D (5 bases). Germline-derived CDR1 and CDR2 are MNHEY and SMNVEV (reference sequence). The ends were cut back, 5 bases at V and 6 bases at J, with 20 bases in the middle. This CDR3 has 15 residues.

The chain joins TRBV4-2 to TRBJ2-1; 9 nucleotides line up with TRBD2. This CDR3 spans 16 amino acids. J lost 8 bases, V lost 0 bases, and 8 bases had no gene match. Germline-derived CDR1 and CDR2 are LGHNA and YNFKEQ. DNA of the CDR3: TGTGCCAGCAGCCAAGATCTAGTGATAGCGGGAGATGAGCAGTTCTTC. It codes for CASSQDLVIAGDEQFF.

CDR3 region: CASSPTGGAGNEQFF. The CDR3 nucleotides read TGTGCCAGCAGCCCTACAGGGGGCGCGGGGAATGAGCAGTTCTTC. The J gene is TRBJ2-1, the V gene TRBV7-9, with 9 bases aligning to TRBD1. The CDR3 extends over 15 amino acids. Germline CDR1 is SEHNR and CDR2 is FQNEAQ (reference sequence). V was pared by 5 bases and J by 7 bases, with 9 bases of the junction left unmatched.

The J gene is TRBJ2-5, the V gene TRBV5-4, with 9 bases identical to TRBD1. Germline V gene data show CDR1 as SGHNT and CDR2 as YYREEE (reference sequence). With 6 bases clipped from V and 5 bases from J, the junction kept 8 bases outside the gene matches. This CDR3 is 14 amino acids long. CDR3 sequence (DNA): TGTGCCAGCACCGTACAGGGGGCAGTTGAGACCCAGTACTTC. Amino acid sequence: CASTVQGAVETQYF.